These 17 T cell receptor beta chains share one sample of origin, sequenced in a study of patients and donors after allogeneic stem cell transplantation. TCRdb ran MiXCR on the RT-PCR reads and lists one entry per CDR3 protein. The sample shows about 87,000 distinct CDR3 sequences, approximately 5.2% of them seen only once. Source material: blood, either unsorted or a sorted T cell fraction (not recorded which). The receptors shown here come from a human donor who was either an allogeneic HSCT recipient or a stem cell or donor lymphocyte infusion donor (not recorded which). It is not recorded whose cells these are; they may come from a transplant donor.

This clonotype has ten or more counts. The genes are TRBV20-1 and TRBJ1-1, with D possibly TRBD1 on 6 matching bases. The CDR3 length is 16 residues. The V gene lost 6 bases and the J gene lost 4 bases, with 24 bases spanning the gap. The germline CDR1 and CDR2 sequences are DFQATT and SNEGSKA (reference sequence). CDR3 residues: CSASKEGGGWATEAFF. The CDR3 coding sequence is TGCAGTGCCTCAAAGGAGGGGGGCGGGTGGGCCACTGAAGCTTTCTTT.

This clonotype was detected many times. The rearrangement uses TRBV20-1 and TRBJ2-7, with TRBD1 matching over 10 bases. This CDR3 contains 13 residues. The V segment lost 6 bases and the J segment 3 bases; nucleotides outside the gene matches: 5. Germline CDR1 DFQATT, CDR2 SNEGSKA (reference sequence). As DNA, the CDR3 is TGCAGTGCACGGGACAGGGGTAACTACGAGCAGTACTTC. Encoded protein: CSARDRGNYEQYF.

The sample holds many counts of this clonotype. The chain links TRBV20-1 to TRBJ2-3; 11 nucleotides agree with TRBD2. CDR1 is DFQATT and CDR2 is SNEGSKA in the germline V gene (reference sequence). The CDR3 is 16 amino acids. With V trimmed by 4 bases and J by 2 bases, 8 bases remained unmatched. CDR3 protein: CSANPSTSGVTDTQYF. CDR3 nucleotide sequence: TGCAGTGCTAACCCCTCGACTAGCGGGGTCACAGATACGCAGTATTTT.

This chain joins TRBV19 and TRBJ2-1; perhaps TRBD1 as D (6 bases). The ends were cut back, 5 bases at V and 3 bases at J, with 17 bases in the middle. The CDR3 is 16 residues long. CDR1 LNHDA and CDR2 SQIVND come from the germline V gene (reference sequence). The CDR3 DNA reads as TGTGCCAGTAGTCTAACAGGGTACCGGGTCTACAATGAGCAGTTCTTC. Amino acids: CASSLTGYRVYNEQFF.

This clonotype was counted a few times. The V and J genes are TRBV6-1 and TRBJ2-1; 8 positions match TRBD2. The CDR3 totals 17 residues. J gave up 4 bases and V 6 bases, and 14 bases lay outside the gene matches. Per the germline V gene, CDR1 is MNHNS and CDR2 is SASEGT. CDR3: CASRILAGGTTYNEQFF. CDR3 coding DNA: TGTGCCAGCAGGATCCTCGCGGGGGGTACGACTTACAATGAGCAGTTCTTC.

This clonotype was observed many times. The chain is built from TRBV30 and TRBJ2-3; the D is unclear. Germline CDR1 GTSNPN, CDR2 SVGIG (reference sequence). The CDR3 runs 14 residues. Between the trimmed V and J ends, which lost 3 bases and 0 bases, there was a span of 10 bases. CDR3 sequence: CAWSPIQSTDTQYF. The DNA of the CDR3 is TGTGCCTGGAGCCCAATTCAGAGCACAGATACGCAGTATTTT.

There are many counts of this clonotype. This chain links TRBV20-1 with TRBJ1-2; TRBD1 might be the D (5 bases). CDR1 DFQATT and CDR2 SNEGSKA come from the germline V gene (reference sequence). V was pared by 3 bases and J by 8 bases, with 13 bases between. The CDR3 is 12 amino acids. In DNA, the CDR3 is TGCAGTGCTAGGGGGGGGTCGCAGGGCTACACCTTC. This gives the protein CSARGGSQGYTF.

V usage is TRBV15 and J usage is TRBJ2-7; 8 bases agree with TRBD1. V was pared by 2 bases and J by 4 bases, with 4 bases of the junction left unmatched. This CDR3 region has 14 residues. Germline CDR1 LNHNV, CDR2 YYDKDF (reference sequence). In nucleotides, the CDR3 is TGTGCCACCAGCAGACAGGGACAGGCATACGAGCAGTACTTC. Translating it yields CATSRQGQAYEQYF.

This clonotype was counted at least ten times. V is TRBV5-1 and J is TRBJ2-1, with TRBD2 matching over 14 bases. V lost 4 bases, J lost 3 bases, and 6 bases stayed unmatched. CDR1 SGHRS and CDR2 YFSETQ come from the germline V gene. The CDR3 is made up of 17 amino acids. CDR3 residues: CASSPGTSGSFYNEQFF. The CDR3 DNA sequence: TGCGCCAGCAGCCCCGGGACTAGCGGGAGCTTCTACAATGAGCAGTTCTTC.

The table lists this clonotype with a few counts. The chain uses TRBV5-4 and TRBJ2-3; D is unresolved. CDR1 and CDR2 from the germline V gene are SGHNT and YYREEE (reference sequence). There are 15 residues in the CDR3. V lost 0 bases and J lost 1, with 9 bases in between. CDR3 nucleotides: TGTGCCAGCAGCTTGGAGGCTAAGGGCACAGATACGCAGTATTTT. Amino acids: CASSLEAKGTDTQYF.

At least ten counts were recorded for this clonotype. The rearrangement links TRBV7-3 to TRBJ2-2; no definite D call. Between the trimmed V and J ends, which lost 1 base and 7 bases, there was a span of 10 bases. The CDR3 is made up of 14 amino acids. Germline V gives CDR1 SGHTA, CDR2 FQGTGA. The CDR3 spells CASSLSSPGGELFF. DNA for the CDR3: TGTGCCAGCAGCTTAAGCTCACCGGGCGGGGAGCTGTTTTTT.

In this sample, this clonotype turned up many times. V is TRBV7-9 and J is TRBJ2-4; 7 bases line up with TRBD1. The V gene's germline CDR1 is SEHNR and CDR2 FQNEAQ (reference sequence). CDR3 length: 14 residues. V lost 4 bases to trimming and J lost 7 bases; unmatched junction nucleotides: 7. The CDR3 is CASSSGTESNIQYF. The CDR3 coding sequence is TGTGCCAGCAGCTCCGGGACAGAGTCTAACATTCAGTACTTC.

This clonotype appeared many times. V usage is TRBV9 and J usage is TRBJ1-6; D gene unclear. V was cut by 4 bases and J by 5 bases, with 16 bases left in between. The CDR3 consists of 16 residues. In germline, CDR1 is SGDLS, CDR2 YYNGEE. The CDR3 sequence is CASSPSIGQNNSPLHF. The CDR3 DNA follows: TGTGCCAGCAGCCCCTCTATAGGGCAGAATAATTCACCCCTCCACTTT.

This clonotype has just a few counts. The chain combines TRBV5-6 with TRBJ1-3, with a tentative D call TRBD1 (6 bases). Trimming left V 2 bases short and J 5 bases short, with 11 bases between. The CDR3 has 14 residues. Germline CDR1 reads SGHDT; CDR2 reads YYEEEE. As DNA, the CDR3 is TGTGCCAGCAGCTTACGCAGGGGACGAAACACCATATATTTT. As protein: CASSLRRGRNTIYF.

The J gene is TRBJ1-6, the V gene TRBV6-1, with D unresolved. This CDR3 is built from 14 residues. V was pared by 2 bases and J by 16 bases, with 18 bases between. Per germline, CDR1 MNHNS and CDR2 SASEGT. The CDR3 DNA follows: TGTGCCAGCAGTGAAATAGGCCGATCGTCCACGCTCCACTTT. It specifies CASSEIGRSSTLHF.

This clonotype was observed many times. The chain joins TRBV10-3 to TRBJ2-3; the match to TRBD1 covers 9 bases. Germline V lookup: CDR1 ENHRY, CDR2 SYGVKD. The CDR3 totals 16 residues. With 2 bases clipped from V and 5 bases from J, the junction kept 8 bases outside the gene matches. The CDR3 loop is CAISEPRDRAVDTQYF. CDR3 nucleotides: TGTGCCATCAGTGAGCCCCGGGACAGGGCGGTAGATACGCAGTATTTT.

This clonotype was found many times. The rearrangement links TRBV14 to TRBJ2-1; D uncertain. CDR3 size: 13 residues. Per the germline V gene, CDR1 is SGHDN and CDR2 is FVKESK. V was shortened by 1 base and J by 12 bases, with 13 bases between the two germline ends. CDR3 DNA sequence: TGTGCCAGCAGCCAAGTCCTGACGGAACGGCAGTTCTTC. As protein: CASSQVLTERQFF.